This is a list of T cell receptor beta chains from one sample in a study of T cells in Graves' hyperthyroidism and ophthalmopathy. Using its own MiXCR run on the multiplex PCR reads, TCRdb lists one record per CDR3 protein. The sample has approximately 610,000 distinct CDR3 sequences; roughly 14% are singletons. Sequenced: blood. These receptors came from a middle-aged woman with Graves' ophthalmopathy. The CDR3 runs from the conserved cysteine through the conserved F or W. A D gene is named only where the DNA matches it firmly. Size tells how often a clone was seen (once, few, many) or the class of an expanded clone, and some rows leave it out.

TRBD2	many	TRBV11-2	TRBJ2-2	16	CASSWTSGMNTGELFF	TGTGCCAGCAGCTGGACTAGCGGGATGAACACCGGGGAGCTGTTTTTT
-	many	TRBV7-9	TRBJ2-2	16	CASSPGNLQSSGELFF	TGTGCCAGCAGCCCCGGGAACCTACAATCATCCGGGGAGCTGTTTTTT
-	many	TRBV2	TRBJ2-2	15	CASSRRAESTGELFF	TGTGCCAGCAGTCGGCGAGCGGAGTCCACCGGGGAGCTGTTTTTT
TRBD1	many	TRBV28	TRBJ1-3	14	CASSAGGSGNTIYF	TGTGCCAGCAGTGCAGGGGGCTCAGGAAACACCATATATTTT
-	many	TRBV29-1	TRBJ2-7	16	CSVELGAGYSSYEQYF	TGCAGCGTTGAATTAGGTGCAGGCTACTCCTCCTACGAGCAGTACTTC
TRBD1	many	TRBV27	TRBJ1-1	15	CASRPRQGLNTEAFF	TGTGCCAGCAGGCCCCGACAGGGCCTGAACACTGAAGCTTTCTTT
-	many	TRBV29-1	TRBJ1-1	13	CSGGEGMDTEAFF	TGCAGCGGGGGGGAGGGAATGGACACTGAAGCTTTCTTT
-	many	TRBV12-5	TRBJ2-7	14	CASLWGSSSYEQYF	TGTGCTAGCCTTTGGGGTTCCAGCTCCTACGAGCAGTACTTC
-	few	TRBV9	TRBJ2-1	16	CASSVGLSSSYNEQFF	TGTGCCAGCAGCGTCGGACTATCGAGCTCCTACAATGAGCAGTTCTTC
-	many	TRBV11-3	TRBJ1-3	13	CASSQGSGNTIYF	TGTGCCAGCAGCCAGGGCTCTGGAAACACCATATATTTT
TRBD2	many	TRBV7-9	TRBJ2-2	18	CASSSRGGGGSNTGELFF	TGTGCCAGCAGCTCCCGGGGAGGCGGGGGATCGAACACCGGGGAGCTGTTTTTT
TRBD1	many	TRBV20-1	TRBJ2-7	14	CSARQGGSSYEQYF	TGCAGTGCGAGACAGGGGGGGAGCTCCTACGAGCAGTACTTC
TRBD1	-	TRBV14	TRBJ2-5	19	CASSQGQGVRTRLQETQYF	TGTGCCAGCAGCCAAGGGCAGGGGGTACGAACGCGATTACAAGAGACCCAGTACTTC
-	many	TRBV7-8	TRBJ2-2	12	CASSFRTGELFF	TGCGCCAGCAGCTTTCGTACCGGGGAGCTGTTTTTT
-	many	TRBV15	TRBJ1-2	12	CATSRYAYGYTF	TGTGCCACCAGCAGATACGCTTATGGCTACACCTTC
TRBD2	many	TRBV9	TRBJ2-5	14	CASSVGGREETQYF	TGTGCCAGCAGCGTAGGTGGGAGGGAAGAGACCCAGTACTTC
TRBD2	many	TRBV29-1	TRBJ2-7	12	CSVGTSGYEQYF	TGCAGCGTGGGGACTAGCGGCTACGAGCAGTACTTC
-	-	TRBV6-5	TRBJ2-5	16	CASSSTLGHLQETQYF	TGTGCCAGCAGTTCCACTTTAGGACACCTCCAAGAGACCCAGTACTTC
TRBD2	few	TRBV15	TRBJ2-1	19	CATSRERGTSGSLYNEQFF	TGTGCCACCAGCAGAGAAAGAGGGACTAGCGGGAGCCTTTACAATGAGCAGTTCTTC
-	few	TRBV6-1	TRBJ1-1	15	CASSLTYREEAEAFF	TGTGCCAGCAGCCTCACTTACAGGGAAGAGGCTGAAGCTTTCTTT
-	many	TRBV12-3/TRBV12-4	TRBJ1-2	14	CASSSGRLPWDYTF	TGTGCCAGCAGTTCGGGGCGGCTCCCATGGGACTACACCTTC
-	many	TRBV24-1	TRBJ2-2	15	CATSDIKGPTGELFF	TGTGCCACCAGTGATATAAAAGGGCCCACCGGGGAGCTGTTTTTT
-	many	TRBV30	TRBJ2-7	13	CAWSVRIRVEQYF	TGTGCCTGGAGTGTACGGATCAGGGTCGAGCAGTACTTC
TRBD1	many	TRBV20-1	TRBJ2-7	14	CSANRPDRGVEQYF	TGCAGTGCTAACCGCCCAGACAGGGGGGTCGAGCAGTACTTC
TRBD2	many	TRBV3-1	TRBJ2-7	17	CASSQRSSGRRGYEQYF	TGTGCCAGCAGCCAACGATCTAGCGGGAGAAGAGGTTACGAGCAGTACTTC
TRBD2	-	TRBV5-1	TRBJ2-7	16	CASSYTSGGGPLEQYF	TGCGCCAGCAGCTATACTAGCGGGGGGGGCCCCCTCGAGCAGTACTTC
TRBD2	many	TRBV6-2/TRBV6-3	TRBJ2-7	18	CASSYIGTGGLAGAGQYF	TGTGCCAGCAGTTACATAGGGACAGGAGGACTAGCGGGAGCGGGGCAGTACTTC
TRBD1	once	TRBV15	TRBJ2-7	13	CATSGRTGYEQYF	TGTGCCACCAGCGGCCGGACAGGGTACGAGCAGTACTTC
-	many	TRBV7-9	TRBJ1-2	12	CASSSPQGGYTF	TGTGCCAGCAGCTCGCCTCAGGGGGGCTACACCTTC
-	few	TRBV10-3	TRBJ1-2	12	CAISESNYGYTF	TGTGCCATCAGTGAGTCTAACTATGGCTACACCTTC
-	-	TRBV6-5	TRBJ2-5	13	CASSYSETETQYF	TGTGCCAGCAGTTACTCAGAGACAGAGACCCAGTACTTC
-	few	TRBV7-8	TRBJ2-2	15	CASSVGGWGTGELFF	TGTGCCAGCAGCGTCGGGGGCTGGGGCACCGGGGAGCTGTTTTTT
TRBD2	-	TRBV6-5	TRBJ2-7	16	CASSLRLAGVRNEQYF	TGTGCCAGCAGTTTAAGACTAGCGGGAGTGAGGAACGAGCAGTACTTC
-	many	TRBV4-2	TRBJ1-5	12	CASSQGVQPQHF	TGTGCCAGCAGCCAAGGGGTACAGCCCCAGCATTTT
-	-	TRBV29-1	TRBJ1-1	13	CSVQTDFGSEAFF	TGCAGCGTACAAACGGATTTCGGTAGTGAAGCTTTCTTT
-	many	TRBV6-2/TRBV6-3	TRBJ2-7	12	CASSPQGYEQYF	TGTGCCAGCAGTCCCCAGGGCTACGAGCAGTACTTC
-	many	TRBV28	TRBJ1-1	11	CASSENPEAFF	TGTGCCAGCAGTGAGAACCCCGAAGCTTTCTTT
-	-	TRBV11-2	TRBJ1-2	14	CASSLDVGGNGYTF	TGTGCCAGCAGCTTAGATGTCGGGGGGAATGGCTACACCTTC
-	many	TRBV10-3	TRBJ2-7	14	CAISDQPSSYEQYF	TGTGCCATCAGTGACCAGCCCTCATCCTACGAGCAGTACTTC
-	many	TRBV5-1	TRBJ2-7	15	CASSTQGSVFYEQYF	TGCGCCAGCAGCACACAGGGTAGTGTTTTCTACGAGCAGTACTTC
-	many	TRBV6-5	TRBJ1-5	13	CASNMGNGQPQHF	TGTGCCAGCAACATGGGAAACGGACAGCCCCAGCATTTT